This is a list of T cell receptor beta chains from one sample in a study of cytomegalovirus exposure and HLA in healthy donors. Generated by immunoSEQ multiplex PCR, the TCRdb table keeps only in-frame clones and is missing some. The sample holds 95,000 to 100,000 clones, under 80% seen once. The sequencing input was PBMCs. These receptor sequences come from a man aged 40-50 years in good health and CMV-seronegative. The CDR3 runs from the conserved cysteine through the conserved F or W. The D gene is left open where the match is weak. Clone size is shown for a subset of rows, as once, few, many or a class of expanded clone.

J	size	V	D	CDR3	DNA
TRBJ2-5	-	TRBV2	TRBD2	CASSEALAGTGEQYF	TGTGCCAGCAGTGAGGCACTAGCGGGAACAGGAGAGCAGTACTTC
TRBJ1-1	once	TRBV7-9	-	CSSSLVAGNTEAFF	TGTTCCAGCAGCTTAGTGGCAGGAAACACTGAAGCTTTCTTT
TRBJ1-1	-	TRBV6-5	-	CASSYQRQNEAFF	TGTGCCAGCAGTTACCAAAGACAGAATGAAGCTTTCTTT
TRBJ2-5	-	TRBV7-2	TRBD1	CASSLEGAWGSQYF	TGTGCCAGCAGCTTAGAGGGGGCTTGGGGATCCCAGTACTTC
TRBJ1-6	-	TRBV7-3	TRBD1	CASSVTGISSPLHF	TGTGCCAGCAGCGTGACAGGGATCTCTTCACCCCTCCACTTT
TRBJ1-2	-	TRBV28	-	CATEGIPSLAF	TGTGCCACCGAGGGAATACCCTCGTTGGCCTTC
TRBJ2-1	few	TRBV19	-	CASSVSGVNNEQFF	TGTGCCAGTAGTGTGTCGGGGGTGAACAATGAGCAGTTCTTC
TRBJ1-5	-	TRBV7-8	-	CASSSSRQMSNQPQHF	TGTGCCAGCAGCTCTAGTCGGCAGATGAGCAATCAGCCCCAGCATTTT
TRBJ2-5	-	TRBV30	-	CAWSRSPTGETQYF	TGTGCCTGGAGTAGGAGTCCCACCGGAGAGACCCAGTACTTC
TRBJ2-7	-	TRBV7-6	-	CASSQDTGPYEQYF	TGTGCCAGCAGCCAAGACACCGGCCCGTACGAGCAGTACTTC
TRBJ2-2	-	TRBV13	-	CASSPSLTGELFF	TGTGCCAGCAGCCCTAGCCTAACCGGGGAGCTGTTTTTT
TRBJ1-5	once	TRBV7-8	TRBD1	CASSLIGTGGGNQPQHF	TGTGCCAGCAGCTTAATTGGGACAGGGGGCGGCAATCAGCCCCAGCATTTT
TRBJ1-2	-	TRBV29-1	-	CSVHTQYQARRTYGYTF	TGCAGCGTCCACACTCAATATCAGGCCCGGCGCACCTATGGCTACACCTTC
TRBJ2-1	-	TRBV5-5	TRBD2	CASSQEPGLAGVNEQFF	TGTGCCAGCAGCCAGGAACCGGGACTAGCGGGCGTCAATGAGCAGTTCTTC
TRBJ1-2	-	TRBV19	TRBD1	CASSVDRGGYGYTF	TGTGCCAGTAGTGTGGACAGGGGCGGCTATGGCTACACCTTC
TRBJ2-7	-	TRBV30	TRBD2	CAWNPSGYEQYF	TGTGCCTGGAACCCTAGCGGGTACGAGCAGTACTTC
TRBJ1-1	few	TRBV27	-	CASMLIGNTEAFF	TGTGCCAGCATGCTAATTGGGAACACTGAAGCTTTCTTT
TRBJ2-1	-	TRBV7-8	TRBD1	CASSGTDWSSYNEQFF	TGTGCCAGCAGCGGGACAGACTGGAGCTCCTACAATGAGCAGTTCTTC
TRBJ2-7	-	TRBV4-3	-	CASSQEVQDYEQYF	TGCGCCAGCAGCCAAGAGGTGCAGGATTACGAGCAGTACTTC
TRBJ2-7	-	TRBV6-6	-	CASRRVPQNYEQYF	TGTGCCAGCAGGCGAGTTCCCCAAAACTACGAGCAGTACTTC
TRBJ2-1	-	TRBV19	TRBD2	CASSMALAGGEQFF	TGTGCCAGTAGTATGGCACTAGCGGGAGGGGAGCAGTTCTTC
TRBJ1-5	-	TRBV19	TRBD1	CASSMWQGAGQPQHF	TGTGCCAGTAGTATGTGGCAGGGGGCCGGACAGCCCCAGCATTTT
TRBJ1-1	-	TRBV29-1	-	CSGCRGLNTEAFF	TGCAGCGGTTGTAGGGGATTGAACACTGAAGCTTTCTTT
TRBJ1-2	-	TRBV7-9	-	CASSLGAGDRGYGYTF	TGTGCCAGCAGCTTAGGGGCCGGAGACAGAGGATATGGCTACACCTTC
TRBJ2-7	-	TRBV5-6	-	CASSARDSYEQYF	TGTGCCAGCAGCGCGCGGGACTCCTACGAGCAGTACTTC
TRBJ1-4	-	TRBV28	TRBD1	CASSLGGSNEKLFF	TGTGCCAGCAGCCTAGGGGGCTCAAATGAAAAACTGTTTTTT
TRBJ2-1	once	TRBV27	-	CASSGQVSQNEQFF	TGTGCCAGCAGTGGCCAGGTGTCCCAGAATGAGCAGTTCTTC
TRBJ2-4	-	TRBV7-9	TRBD2	CSSSLDGSGGAGNIQYF	TGTTCCAGCAGCTTAGACGGTAGCGGGGGGGCCGGGAACATTCAGTACTTC
TRBJ2-1	-	TRBV27	-	CASRRMDSNSYNEQFF	TGTGCCAGCAGACGTATGGACTCTAATTCCTACAATGAGCAGTTCTTC
TRBJ1-2	few	TRBV6-5	-	CASTAKRDHGYTF	TGTGCCAGCACCGCCAAGCGAGACCATGGCTACACCTTC
TRBJ1-6	-	TRBV7-9	TRBD1	CASSWTGDNSPLHF	TGTGCCAGCAGCTGGACAGGGGATAATTCACCCCTCCACTTT
TRBJ1-1	-	TRBV4-3	TRBD1	CASSQDLTQGRMNTEAFF	TGCGCCAGCAGCCAAGATCTAACACAGGGGCGGATGAACACTGAAGCTTTCTTT
TRBJ1-2	few	TRBV18	TRBD1	CASSPGQGADGYTF	TGTGCCAGCTCACCCGGACAGGGGGCAGATGGCTACACCTTC
TRBJ2-1	-	TRBV5-4	-	CASSSAPGINNEQFF	TGTGCCAGCAGCTCCGCGCCGGGAATAAACAATGAGCAGTTCTTC
TRBJ2-1	once	TRBV30	-	CAWSEGAYNEQFF	TGTGCCTGGAGCGAGGGGGCCTACAATGAGCAGTTCTTC
TRBJ1-1	few	TRBV19	-	CASSIGGALAKAFF	TGTGCCAGTAGTATAGGAGGAGCACTCGCCAAAGCTTTCTTT
TRBJ1-5	few	TRBV6-9	-	CASLTGKGQPQHF	TGTGCCAGCTTGACGGGGAAGGGTCAGCCCCAGCATTTT
TRBJ1-2	once	TRBV5-1	-	CASSLEDSSGYGYTF	TGCGCCAGCAGCTTGGAGGACAGTTCAGGCTATGGCTACACCTTC
TRBJ2-1	-	TRBV29-1	TRBD2	CSVVGGGDSYNEQFF	TGCAGCGTTGTGGGTGGGGGGGACTCCTACAATGAGCAGTTCTTC
TRBJ2-5	few	TRBV4-3	TRBD2	CASSQDLAGGETQYF	TGCGCCAGCAGCCAAGATCTGGCGGGGGGTGAGACCCAGTACTTC
TRBJ1-5	-	TRBV4-1	TRBD1	CASSPGQGRQPQHF	TGCGCCAGCAGCCCCGGACAGGGGCGACAGCCCCAGCATTTT
TRBJ2-1	-	TRBV6-5	-	CASSYSAGAVYNEQFF	TGTGCCAGCAGTTACTCGGCAGGGGCTGTCTACAATGAGCAGTTCTTC
TRBJ1-2	-	TRBV28	TRBD1	CASSLPQGLNYGYTF	TGTGCCAGCAGTTTACCACAGGGGTTAAACTATGGCTACACCTTC
TRBJ2-7	few	TRBV30	-	CAWSISTAESEQYF	TGTGCCTGGAGTATTAGTACGGCGGAGAGCGAGCAGTACTTC
TRBJ2-5	-	TRBV19	TRBD2	CASSIARGSGETQYF	TGTGCCAGTAGTATTGCGCGGGGGTCGGGAGAGACCCAGTACTTC
TRBJ1-2	-	TRBV9	-	CASSVEDSYGYTF	TGTGCCAGCAGCGTAGAAGACAGTTATGGCTACACCTTC
TRBJ1-1	few	TRBV6-5	TRBD1	CASRRPTGDTEAFF	TGTGCCAGCAGACGGCCCACAGGGGACACTGAAGCTTTCTTT
TRBJ1-2	-	TRBV7-9	-	CASSQGQPLIYGYTF	TGTGCCAGCAGCCAAGGACAGCCGCTTATTTATGGCTACACCTTC
TRBJ2-1	-	TRBV5-1	TRBD2	CASSLRTSGAYNEQFF	TGCGCCAGCAGCCTCAGGACTAGCGGGGCCTACAATGAGCAGTTCTTC
TRBJ1-5	-	TRBV7-2	-	CASSPGGNPNQPQHF	TGTGCCAGCAGCCCCGGCGGGAACCCCAATCAGCCCCAGCATTTT
TRBJ2-7	-	TRBV6-1	-	CASRQRYEQYF	TGTGCCAGCAGACAGAGATACGAGCAGTACTTC
TRBJ2-1	-	TRBV4-3	TRBD1	CASSHPGTAYYSYNEQFF	TGCGCCAGCAGCCACCCCGGGACAGCCTACTACTCCTACAATGAGCAGTTCTTC